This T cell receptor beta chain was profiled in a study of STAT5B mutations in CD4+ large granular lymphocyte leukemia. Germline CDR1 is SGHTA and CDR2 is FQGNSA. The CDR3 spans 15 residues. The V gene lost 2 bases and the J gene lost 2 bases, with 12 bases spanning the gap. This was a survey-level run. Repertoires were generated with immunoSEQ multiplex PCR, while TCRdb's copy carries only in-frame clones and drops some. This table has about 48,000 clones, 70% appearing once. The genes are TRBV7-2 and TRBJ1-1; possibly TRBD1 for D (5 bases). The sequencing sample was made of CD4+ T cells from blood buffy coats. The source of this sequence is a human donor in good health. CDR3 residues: CASSLQGSPNTEAFF. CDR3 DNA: TGTGCCAGCAGCTTACAGGGCTCCCCCAACACTGAAGCTTTCTTT.